A selection of T cell receptor beta chains follows, all from one sample in a study of a mutant IDH1 vaccine in newly diagnosed glioma. Sequencing used immunoSEQ multiplex PCR; TCRdb keeps in-frame clones, though not all of them. The table has approximately 45,000 clones, approximately 90% seen once. The antigens for these receptors are not known. The input for sequencing was PBMCs, taken from a glioma patient whose treatment included an IDH1 peptide vaccine. The receptor set was obtained from a woman between 40 and 50 years old with glioma. CDR3s include the opening cysteine and the closing phenylalanine or tryptophan. The D gene is left open where the match is weak. Clone size appears in some rows only: once, few, many, or a class for an expanded clone.

cdr3_nt: TGCAGTGCTAGAAGGGGAAACGAGCAGTACTTC
cdr3_aa: CSARRGNEQYF
j_call: TRBJ2-7
v_call: TRBV20-1
d_call: NA
clone_size: NA

cdr3_nt: TGTGCCAGCAGAAACCGACAGGGAGCTAACTATGGCTACACCTTC
cdr3_aa: CASRNRQGANYGYTF
j_call: TRBJ1-2
v_call: TRBV11-2
d_call: TRBD1
clone_size: NA

cdr3_nt: TGTGCCAGCATTGGGGCGGGGTGGCAGGGAGGCTACGAGCAGTACTTC
cdr3_aa: CASIGAGWQGGYEQYF
j_call: TRBJ2-7
v_call: TRBV2
d_call: NA
clone_size: NA

cdr3_nt: TGTGCCAGCAGTTACTGGGGCGGGGGCACTGAAGATGAGCAGTTCTTC
cdr3_aa: CASSYWGGGTEDEQFF
j_call: TRBJ2-1
v_call: TRBV6-6
d_call: NA
clone_size: NA

cdr3_nt: TGTGCCAGCAGAATAGCCGGGACGGTGAACTATGGCTACACCTTC
cdr3_aa: CASRIAGTVNYGYTF
j_call: TRBJ1-2
v_call: TRBV28
d_call: NA
clone_size: NA

cdr3_nt: TGCAGCGCCCCGGGACAAAGTGGGTATGGGACCCAGTACTTC
cdr3_aa: CSAPGQSGYGTQYF
j_call: TRBJ2-5
v_call: TRBV29-1
d_call: NA
clone_size: NA

cdr3_nt: TGCGCCAGCAGCCGCACGCTCGCTAGCGGGAGCGACAATGAGCAGTTCTTC
cdr3_aa: CASSRTLASGSDNEQFF
j_call: TRBJ2-1
v_call: TRBV5-1
d_call: TRBD2
clone_size: NA

cdr3_nt: TGTGCCAGCTCACCCTGGGGATGGGAGACCCAGTACTTC
cdr3_aa: CASSPWGWETQYF
j_call: TRBJ2-5
v_call: TRBV18
d_call: NA
clone_size: NA

cdr3_nt: TGCGCCAGCAGCTACACAGGGGCGGTCACTAATGAAAAACTGTTTTTT
cdr3_aa: CASSYTGAVTNEKLFF
j_call: TRBJ1-4
v_call: TRBV5-1
d_call: TRBD1
clone_size: NA

cdr3_nt: TGCGCCACCCCTGGGCGATCATCTGGAAACACCATATATTTT
cdr3_aa: CATPGRSSGNTIYF
j_call: TRBJ1-3
v_call: TRBV5-1
d_call: NA
clone_size: NA

cdr3_nt: TGTGCCAGCAGTCGACAGCGGCAAGGTGGCTACACCTTC
cdr3_aa: CASSRQRQGGYTF
j_call: TRBJ1-2
v_call: TRBV6-5
d_call: NA
clone_size: NA

cdr3_nt: TGTGCCAGCAGTGAGGACGGCTATTACGGCTACACCTTC
cdr3_aa: CASSEDGYYGYTF
j_call: TRBJ1-2
v_call: TRBV2
d_call: NA
clone_size: NA

cdr3_nt: TGTGCCAGTAGTACTGACAGGGTTCACTCTGGAAACACCATATATTTT
cdr3_aa: CASSTDRVHSGNTIYF
j_call: TRBJ1-3
v_call: TRBV19
d_call: TRBD1
clone_size: NA

cdr3_nt: TGCGCCAGCAGTGAGTTGGCCTACCCCACAGATACGCAGTATTTT
cdr3_aa: CASSELAYPTDTQYF
j_call: TRBJ2-3
v_call: TRBV10-2
d_call: NA
clone_size: NA

cdr3_nt: TGTGCCAGCAGCCTCCCGGGACAGATGAACACTGAAGCTTTCTTT
cdr3_aa: CASSLPGQMNTEAFF
j_call: TRBJ1-1
v_call: TRBV2
d_call: TRBD1
clone_size: NA

cdr3_nt: TGTGCCAGCACTCACACGGTAGGGGTCAATCAGCCCCAGCATTTT
cdr3_aa: CASTHTVGVNQPQHF
j_call: TRBJ1-5
v_call: TRBV2
d_call: NA
clone_size: NA

cdr3_nt: TGTGCCAGCAGTTTCTCTAGGGCCTACGAGCAGTACTTC
cdr3_aa: CASSFSRAYEQYF
j_call: TRBJ2-7
v_call: TRBV27
d_call: NA
clone_size: once

cdr3_nt: TGTGCCAGCAGTTTGGCACAGAGCAATGAAAAACTGTTTTTT
cdr3_aa: CASSLAQSNEKLFF
j_call: TRBJ1-4
v_call: TRBV28
d_call: NA
clone_size: NA

cdr3_nt: TGTGCCAGCAGCTTAGAGTTGGTGACGGCAACTAATGAAAAACTGTTTTTT
cdr3_aa: CASSLELVTATNEKLFF
j_call: TRBJ1-4
v_call: TRBV7-8
d_call: NA
clone_size: NA

cdr3_nt: TGTGCCAGCAGTGACTACGACAGAGATACGCAGTATTTT
cdr3_aa: CASSDYDRDTQYF
j_call: TRBJ2-3
v_call: TRBV6-1
d_call: NA
clone_size: once

cdr3_nt: TGTGCCGCAAACAGGGACGCTGGAAACACCATATATTTT
cdr3_aa: CAANRDAGNTIYF
j_call: TRBJ1-3
v_call: TRBV30
d_call: NA
clone_size: NA

cdr3_nt: TGTGCCAGGGGGTGCCAGAGCCCACCGAACACTGAAGCTTTCTTT
cdr3_aa: CARGCQSPPNTEAFF
j_call: TRBJ1-1
v_call: TRBV15
d_call: NA
clone_size: NA

cdr3_nt: TGTGCCAGTAGTAGACAGGGGGCTGCGACAGATACGCAGTATTTT
cdr3_aa: CASSRQGAATDTQYF
j_call: TRBJ2-3
v_call: TRBV19
d_call: TRBD1
clone_size: NA

cdr3_nt: TGTGCCAGCAGCTTAGGACGGAGGACTGAAGCTTTCTTT
cdr3_aa: CASSLGRRTEAFF
j_call: TRBJ1-1
v_call: TRBV11-2
d_call: NA
clone_size: NA

cdr3_nt: TGTGCCAGCAGCTGGACTAGCGGGGGGGCCAGATACAATGAGCAGTTCTTC
cdr3_aa: CASSWTSGGARYNEQFF
j_call: TRBJ2-1
v_call: TRBV5-6
d_call: TRBD2
clone_size: NA

cdr3_nt: TGTGCCAGCAGCACCTCGGGGCCCACAAGAAACACCATATATTTT
cdr3_aa: CASSTSGPTRNTIYF
j_call: TRBJ1-3
v_call: TRBV7-2
d_call: NA
clone_size: NA

cdr3_nt: TGTGCCAGCAGTCTCCAGGGAGCTGGGGCCAACGTCCTGACTTTC
cdr3_aa: CASSLQGAGANVLTF
j_call: TRBJ2-6
v_call: TRBV28
d_call: NA
clone_size: NA

cdr3_nt: TGTGCCAGCAGCTTAGTGGGGCCAGATACGCAGTATTTT
cdr3_aa: CASSLVGPDTQYF
j_call: TRBJ2-3
v_call: TRBV7-2
d_call: NA
clone_size: NA

cdr3_nt: TGTGCCAGCAGCTCGACTAGCGGGCGTTTGGAGCAGTACTTC
cdr3_aa: CASSSTSGRLEQYF
j_call: TRBJ2-7
v_call: TRBV11-2
d_call: TRBD2
clone_size: NA

cdr3_nt: TGTGCCAGCTCACCACCGAAGCAGGGGGCGCCGGTCGGGGAGCTGTTTTTT
cdr3_aa: CASSPPKQGAPVGELFF
j_call: TRBJ2-2
v_call: TRBV18
d_call: TRBD1
clone_size: NA

cdr3_nt: TGTGCCAGCAGCTTAACCTCCTACGAGCAGTACTTC
cdr3_aa: CASSLTSYEQYF
j_call: TRBJ2-7
v_call: TRBV7-2
d_call: NA
clone_size: NA

cdr3_nt: TGTGCCAGCAGTGGGGATAGGATCTTCTCTGGGGCCAACGTCCTGACTTTC
cdr3_aa: CASSGDRIFSGANVLTF
j_call: TRBJ2-6
v_call: TRBV2
d_call: NA
clone_size: NA

cdr3_nt: TGTGCCAGCAGCTTAGGCCCCTCATTTCTCCGGGACAGGGCTTACGAGCAGTACTTC
cdr3_aa: CASSLGPSFLRDRAYEQYF
j_call: TRBJ2-7
v_call: TRBV11-2
d_call: TRBD1
clone_size: NA

cdr3_nt: TGCAGCGTTGCAGGCAGGGGGAGAACCTACGAGCAGTACTTC
cdr3_aa: CSVAGRGRTYEQYF
j_call: TRBJ2-7
v_call: TRBV29-1
d_call: TRBD1
clone_size: NA

cdr3_nt: TGTGCCAGCAGCCAACAGGGGGCAGGGTACAATGAGCAGTTCTTC
cdr3_aa: CASSQQGAGYNEQFF
j_call: TRBJ2-1
v_call: TRBV5-6
d_call: TRBD1
clone_size: once

cdr3_nt: TGTGCCAGCAGTTACTCGGCAGGGGGACAAGGGGAGACCCAGTACTTC
cdr3_aa: CASSYSAGGQGETQYF
j_call: TRBJ2-5
v_call: TRBV6-5
d_call: TRBD1
clone_size: NA

cdr3_nt: TGCGCCAGCAGCTTGGACGGGACAAATGGCTACACCTTC
cdr3_aa: CASSLDGTNGYTF
j_call: TRBJ1-2
v_call: TRBV5-1
d_call: NA
clone_size: NA

cdr3_nt: TGTGCCAGCAGCTTAGCGGGAGACTACAATGAGCAGTTCTTC
cdr3_aa: CASSLAGDYNEQFF
j_call: TRBJ2-1
v_call: TRBV5-4
d_call: TRBD2
clone_size: once

cdr3_nt: TGTGCCAGCAGTTACATAACAGGGGCTAATGAAAAACTGTTTTTT
cdr3_aa: CASSYITGANEKLFF
j_call: TRBJ1-4
v_call: TRBV6-6
d_call: TRBD1
clone_size: NA

cdr3_nt: TGTGCCAGTAGAGACAGGATGAACACTGAAGCTTTCTTT
cdr3_aa: CASRDRMNTEAFF
j_call: TRBJ1-1
v_call: TRBV19
d_call: NA
clone_size: NA

cdr3_nt: TGTGCCAGCACCCCGGGACAGAGCACCTCAGTCTATGGCTACACCTTC
cdr3_aa: CASTPGQSTSVYGYTF
j_call: TRBJ1-2
v_call: TRBV7-9
d_call: TRBD1
clone_size: NA

cdr3_nt: TGCGCCAGCAGCCCTGGGGGACAGGGGGCTGATGGCTACACCTTC
cdr3_aa: CASSPGGQGADGYTF
j_call: TRBJ1-2
v_call: TRBV5-1
d_call: TRBD1
clone_size: once